This is a list of T cell receptor beta chains from one sample in a study of patients and donors after allogeneic stem cell transplantation. TCRdb processed the RT-PCR reads anew with MiXCR; each CDR3 protein has one entry. In the table there are roughly 230,000 distinct CDR3 sequences, less than 15% of which are singletons. Material for sequencing was blood, either unsorted or a sorted T cell fraction (not recorded which). The receptors here all came from a human donor who was either an allogeneic HSCT recipient or a stem cell or donor lymphocyte infusion donor (not recorded which). It is not recorded whose cells these are; they may come from a transplant donor. CDR3s include the opening cysteine and the closing phenylalanine or tryptophan. The D gene is left open where the match is weak. A clone size is listed for some rows: how often the clone was seen (once, few, many), or a class if it is expanded.

d_call,j_call,v_call,clone_size,cdr3_nt,cdr3_aa
-,TRBJ2-6,TRBV5-1,-,TGCGCCAGCAGCTTACAGGCCCGCTCTGGGGCCAACGTCCTGACTTTC,CASSLQARSGANVLTF
-,TRBJ2-2,TRBV12-3/TRBV12-4,many,TGTGCCAGCAGTTTAAGTGTGTCCGTTTCTGGCTTTACCGGGGAGCTGTTTTTT,CASSLSVSVSGFTGELFF
TRBD2,TRBJ2-1,TRBV5-6,many,TGTGCCAGCAGCTCTTTGGGCGGGAGAGATGACAATGAGCAGTTCTTC,CASSSLGGRDDNEQFF
TRBD2,TRBJ2-5,TRBV20-1,-,TGCAGTGCTAGTCCGGGACTAGCGGGAACCTGGGAAGAGACCCAGTACTTC,CSASPGLAGTWEETQYF
-,TRBJ1-2,TRBV7-2,few,TGTGCCAGCAGCTTCGGCGGCCGGGAGTCGGGCTACACCTTC,CASSFGGRESGYTF
TRBD1,TRBJ1-3,TRBV9,-,TGTGCCAGCGGGGGACAGGCCCTAACTGGAAACACCATTTATTTT,CASGGQALTGNTIYF
TRBD2,TRBJ2-5,TRBV18,-,TGTGCCAGCTCACCCGCGGTTAGGACTAGCGGGGGTCCTCGGGAGACCCAGTACTTC,CASSPAVRTSGGPRETQYF
TRBD2,TRBJ2-5,TRBV3-1,-,TGTGCCAGCAGCCAAGCCTTAGCGGGAGGCCAAGAGACCCAGTACTTC,CASSQALAGGQETQYF
-,TRBJ1-1,TRBV19,-,TGTGCCAGTAGTGCCCGAGGCCGGGACTTAATGAGGAACACTGAAGCTTTCTTT,CASSARGRDLMRNTEAFF
TRBD1,TRBJ1-6,TRBV19,-,TGTGCCAGTAGTATAGGGACAGGGGGGAATTCACCCCTCCACTTT,CASSIGTGGNSPLHF
TRBD1,TRBJ2-1,TRBV9,few,TGTGCCAGCAGCGCGTCGGGACAGTCTAACAATGAGCAGTTCTTC,CASSASGQSNNEQFF
TRBD1,TRBJ1-6,TRBV15,-,TGTGCCACCAGCAAAAGGACAGGTGGTTCACCCCTCCACTTT,CATSKRTGGSPLHF
TRBD1,TRBJ1-6,TRBV3-1,-,TGTGCCAGCAGCCAAGCGACAGGGGGCCGTAATTCACCCCTCCACTTT,CASSQATGGRNSPLHF
-,TRBJ1-1,TRBV19,-,TGTGCCAGTAGTATAGTCCGGTCAAGCTTCATGAACACTGAAGCTTTCTTT,CASSIVRSSFMNTEAFF